This T cell receptor beta chain was identified during a study of blood T cell repertoires in COVID-19. Study-wide context: Researchers got acute and convalescent COVID-19 samples from the United States, Italy and Spain. The cDNA or gDNA used as material had been derived from T cells, B-cell-depleted T cells, or PBMCs.

In the original processing: From reference gene primer amplification, estimates of nucleated cell counts were derived. Assay used: immunoSEQ multiplex PCR; TCRdb lists only in-frame clones, some missing. V and J calls and clone size are given by that table; D and trimming were obtained from the DNA. The sample comprises about 87,000 clones, roughly 86% of which are singletons, and around 7.4% rests with the top ten. The source of this sequence is a human donor with acute or convalescent COVID-19. The donor label of this sample is uncertain. Sequencing was performed on peripheral blood.

In DNA form, the CDR3 reads TGCGCCAGCAGCTTGGGGCGGGGGGGCCGAGAGACCCAGTACTTC. Translated: CASSLGRGGRETQYF. The chain combines TRBV5-1 with TRBJ2-5; 9 positions agree with TRBD2. Germline-derived CDR1 and CDR2 are SGHRS and YFSETQ. The trim removed 0 bases at V and 4 bases at J, leaving 4 bases unmatched. This CDR3 is 15 amino acids long.